A single sample gave rise to the 14 T cell receptor beta chains below, sequenced in a study of read filtering for tumor transcriptome and immune sequencing. This library used approximately 390 ng RNA and molecular barcoded adaptors spanning alpha/delta and beta/gamma chains. TCRdb independently ran MiXCR on the reads; one entry per CDR3 protein. The sample shows approximately 61,000 distinct CDR3 sequences, nearly 20% of them seen only once. The sequenced sample was a population of CD138-negative cells sorted from bone marrow. The receptors stem from a donor at least 40 years old with multiple myeloma.

A remark on this clonotype: Mismatch with germline at one junction end may stem from a read error. The J gene is TRBJ2-3, the V gene TRBV3-1, with 7 bases identical to TRBD1. The germline gives CDR1 LGHDT, CDR2 YNNKEL (reference sequence). This CDR3 is 14 amino acids long. The CDR3 reads CASSPTDRTGTQYF. The CDR3 DNA is TGTGCCAGCAGCCCCACGGATAGGACAGGTACGCAGTATTTT.

About this clonotype itself: A far larger clone is one nucleotide away, so this likely arose from a read error. The chain couples TRBV6-6 to TRBJ2-1; D call uncertain. CDR1 MNHNY and CDR2 SVGAGI come from the germline V gene (reference sequence). The CDR3 runs 11 residues. The CDR3 loop is CACSGQNEQFF. The CDR3 bases are TGTGCCTGCAGTGGCCAGAATGAGCAGTTCTTC.

There are many counts of this clonotype. This chain links TRBV20-1 with TRBJ2-2; 7 bases are a match to TRBD2. Per germline, CDR1 DFQATT and CDR2 SNEGSKA (reference sequence). V shed 5 bases and J 4 bases; nucleotides not matched to a gene: 10. The length of the CDR3 is 15 residues. The CDR3 sequence: CSASPGLTGTGELFF. The CDR3 coding sequence is TGCAGTGCTTCCCCGGGACTAACCGGCACCGGGGAGCTGTTTTTT.

This clonotype occurred many times. This chain connects TRBV6-6 to TRBJ2-7; D is ambiguous. V shed 6 bases and J shed 0 bases, with 3 bases lying between them. CDR3 size: 11 residues. Germline V gene sequence: CDR1 MNHNY, CDR2 SVGAGI (reference sequence). The CDR3 DNA reads TGTGCCAGCAGCCCCTCCTACGAGCAGTACTTC. It translates to CASSPSYEQYF.

In this sample, this clonotype turned up many times. The chain carries TRBV5-1 and TRBJ2-2; D remains ambiguous. The germline CDR1 and CDR2 sequences are SGHRS and YFSETQ. The CDR3 contains 14 residues. Deletions cut 6 bases from V and 0 bases from J, with 9 bases between. CDR3: CASKAESNTGELFF. CDR3 DNA: TGCGCCAGCAAAGCTGAATCGAACACCGGGGAGCTGTTTTTT. Full variable domain (remainder filled in from reference TRBV5-1 and TRBJ2-2): KAGVTQTPRYLIKTRGQQVTLSCSPISGHRSVSWYQQTPGQGLQFLFEYFSETQRNKGNFPGRFSGRQFSNSRSEMNVSTLELGDSALYLCASKAESNTGELFFGEGSRLTVL.

As concerns this clonotype: A much more abundant neighbour one base away suggests this may be a read error. The chain is built from TRBV5-1 and TRBJ1-4, with D perhaps matching TRBD1 (6 bases). Trimming cost V 2 bases and J 7 bases, with 18 bases left between them. Germline assignment: CDR1 SGHRS and CDR2 YFSETQ. The CDR3 consists of 16 residues. The CDR3 sequence is CASSLAPGASGEKLFF. The CDR3 DNA is TGCGCCAGCAGCTTAGCACCGGGGGCGTCAGGTGAAAAACTGTTTTTT.

This clonotype was observed a few times. This chain links TRBV11-3 with TRBJ2-2, with a possible D match to TRBD2 (6 bases). Trimming removed 0 bases from V and 4 bases from J, with 18 bases in between. Germline V lookup: CDR1 SGHNT, CDR2 YENEEA. The CDR3 has 18 amino acids. The CDR3 coding sequence is TGTGCCAGCAGCTTAGACGACGGGAGCCCCCCGGGCACCGGGGAGCTGTTTTTT. Amino acid sequence: CASSLDDGSPPGTGELFF.

This clonotype was picked up many times. The J gene is TRBJ2-5, the V gene TRBV12-3 or TRBV12-4; TRBD1 aligns across 9 bases. The CDR3 covers 16 residues. V trimming: 5 bases; J trimming: 4 bases; junction bases outside the gene matches: 11. CDR3 bases: TGTGCCAGCAGTGGGGGGGGACAGGGACTGGTAGAGACCCAGTACTTC. Protein: CASSGGGQGLVETQYF.

Remarks on this clonotype: A much larger clone is a single base away; this may be a read error. The chain joins TRBV6-2 or TRBV6-3 to TRBJ2-7; 8 nucleotides match TRBD1. With 5 bases clipped from V and 6 bases from J, the junction kept 9 bases outside the gene matches. Germline CDR1 reads MNHEY; CDR2 reads SVGEGT. This CDR3 contains 14 residues. CDR3 coding DNA: TGTGCCAGCAGTACGACAGGGGTCGGTTCCGAGCAGTACTTC. Translation: CASSTTGVGSEQYF.

The genes are TRBV28 and TRBJ1-2; D remains unclear. This CDR3 has 10 amino acids. Looked up from germline, CDR1 is MDHEN and CDR2 is SYDVKM. Trimming stripped 5 bases from V and 8 bases from J, with 6 bases between. The CDR3 nucleotides are TGTGCCAGCAGTCAAGAAGGCTACACCTTC. Residues: CASSQEGYTF.

J is TRBJ2-3 and V is TRBV3-1, with 9 positions matching TRBD2. Trimming took 4 bases from V and 4 from J; bases not matched to a gene: 9. CDR1 and CDR2 from the germline V gene are LGHDT and YNNKEL (reference sequence). This CDR3 spans 16 amino acids. DNA of the CDR3: TGTGCCAGCAGCCCGGGGCTAGCGGGGCTGGCAGATACGCAGTATTTT. Encoded protein: CASSPGLAGLADTQYF.

This clonotype was found a few times. V and J are TRBV6-1 and TRBJ1-5, with a tentative D call TRBD1 (5 bases). The CDR3 is 14 residues long. Germline V CDR1 and CDR2: MNHNS, SASEGT. V dropped 2 bases and J dropped 4 bases, with 9 bases sitting between them. CDR3 sequence (DNA): TGTGCCAGCAGTGAATGGGGGGAAAATCAGCCCCAGCATTTT. Translation: CASSEWGENQPQHF.

This clonotype has ten or more counts. This rearrangement joins TRBV20-1 to TRBJ2-7; TRBD1 matches at 10 bases. The CDR3 spans 15 residues. Germline V CDR1 and CDR2: DFQATT, SNEGSKA (reference sequence). The V and J ends lost 0 bases and 5 bases, in that order; junction bases with no gene match: 7. The CDR3: CSARDLDRGSNEQYF. The CDR3 coding sequence is TGCAGTGCTAGAGATTTGGACAGGGGGTCTAACGAGCAGTACTTC.

J is TRBJ2-3 and V is TRBV2; D may be TRBD1 or TRBD2 (5 bases each). V shed 7 bases and J shed 5 bases, with 19 bases lying between them. Per the germline V gene, CDR1 is SNHLY and CDR2 is FYNNEI. The CDR3 contains 15 residues. CDR3 sequence reads: CASTPEGRVGDTQYF. CDR3 DNA: TGTGCCAGCACCCCTGAGGGCAGGGTGGGAGATACGCAGTATTTT.